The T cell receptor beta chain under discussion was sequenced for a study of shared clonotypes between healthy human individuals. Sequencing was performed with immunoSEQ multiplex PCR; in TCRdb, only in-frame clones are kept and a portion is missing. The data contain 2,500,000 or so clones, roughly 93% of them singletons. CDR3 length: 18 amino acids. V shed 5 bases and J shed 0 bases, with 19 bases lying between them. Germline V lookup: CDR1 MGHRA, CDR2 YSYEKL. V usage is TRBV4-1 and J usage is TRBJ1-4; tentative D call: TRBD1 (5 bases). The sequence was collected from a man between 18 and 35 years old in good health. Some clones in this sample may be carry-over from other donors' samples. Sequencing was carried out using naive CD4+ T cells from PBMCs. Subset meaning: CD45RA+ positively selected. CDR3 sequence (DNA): TGCGCCAGCAGCTCATCGGCGGGGCCTGGAGCAACTAATGAAAAACTGTTTTTT. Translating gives CASSSSAGPGATNEKLFF.